The source of this T cell receptor beta chain is a study of MAIT cells during Salmonella Paratyphi A infection (dated by TCRdb to about 2017). In terms of the full investigation: Adult volunteers aged 18 to 60 ingested a single dose of 1-5x10^3 CFU of S. Paratyphi A strain NVGH308. Ciprofloxacin 500 mg twice daily for 14 days, starting at diagnosis, was given to diagnosed volunteers. Overall study outcomes, separate from this receptor: Although the availability of volunteer samples limited sample sizes, the sizes were judged adequate for detecting differences between groups. Space occupied by over-represented MAIT clonotypes fell significantly from baseline to mid-infection (around 0.17 to 0.091), with no significant post-infection difference. MAIT TRBV usage was oligoclonal, favouring TRBV20 and TRBV6, and appeared unchanged by infection. Compared with healthy controls, diagnosed volunteers had more expansion or contraction among the top five MAIT clonotypes (about 0.5 versus 0.13), suggesting that infection reshaped the repertoire.

The sample's time point label is to be understood as: after infection, following antibiotic treatment. MAIT cells were defined as Valpha7.2+ CD161+ T cells and were identified and sorted by flow cytometry. Circulating MAIT cell TCRbeta repertoires were profiled longitudinally in six volunteers who developed enteric fever after controlled oral challenge with live Salmonella Paratyphi A. MAIT cell samples were contributed by each diagnosed volunteer at pre-infection, mid-infection and post-infection timepoints. Enteric fever was diagnosed on the basis of Paratyphi A bacteremia and/or persistent fever above 38 degrees C lasting more than 12 hours. Challenged volunteers were diagnosed with infection sometime between day 4 and day 7 after challenge. For RNA extraction, about 4,500 to 11,000 MAIT cells from each sample were sorted straight into RNAqueous-Micro lysis buffer. Lymphoprep gradient centrifugation was used to isolate peripheral blood mononuclear cells from blood samples and leukocyte cones. Cells were sorted on either a BD FACSAria Fusion or a BD FACSAria III sorter.

Libraries were built with 5' RACE. Two rounds of PCR with Phusion High-Fidelity polymerase amplified TCRbeta, with sample-specific barcodes added in the primers. Template-switch cDNA synthesis with SMARTScribe reverse transcriptase and a TRBC-specific primer was used to generate TCRbeta libraries. The barcoded samples were pooled and then prepared using the NEBNext Ultra DNA Library Prep Kit for Illumina. Libraries were sequenced on an Illumina MiSeq with the MiSeq reagent kit v2, 300 cycles. The study's own analysis went as follows. Reads were demultiplexed by barcode with Jemultiplexer and were aligned with MiTCR using default parameters. VDJtools filtered out non-functional sequences; clonotypes were defined by amino acid sequence, with frequencies based on assigned sequence reads. The clonal space homeostasis analysis grouped clonotypes by frequency into over-represented (0.05-1), large, medium and small bins. The public sequencing data were trimmed at Q25 with fastp and processed into clonotypes with MiXCR by TCRdb, which kept only in-frame beta chains. Identical CDR3 proteins give one entry, which carries the most common genes and DNA. The V and J calls, along with clone size, are taken from TCRdb and not from the paper's own processing. In this sample the table shows roughly 1,500 distinct CDR3 sequences, 66% of which occur a single time. The top ten clones comprise 45% to 55% of the sample.

Regarding this clonotype: Its antigen specificity is not known. No much larger clonotype is one base removed from it; base qualities were not supplied.

The trim is 1 base for V and 3 bases for J, with a gap of 8 bases between the germline ends. CDR1 and CDR2 are drawn from the germline V gene: SGHRS, YFSETQ. The CDR3 covers 13 residues, taking in both the cysteine and the phenylalanine. Here the CDR3 DNA is all that survives: 39 bases in frame from base 1. The chain is made from TRBV5-1 and TRBJ2-7, with the D gene uncertain. Here the sequenced sample was MAIT cells from blood, taken at the last sampling point of the challenge study. This sequence was found in a person aged 18 to 75 who was deliberately infected with Salmonella Paratyphi A in a paratyphoid fever challenge study. In nucleotides, the sequence is TGCGCCAGCAGCTTGTTACAGAACTACGAGCAGTACTTC. This encodes CASSLLQNYEQYF. Here the CDR3 is joined to the reference TRBV5-1 and TRBJ2-7 genes, and the full variable domain is: KAGVTQTPRYLIKTRGQQVTLSCSPISGHRSVSWYQQTPGQGLQFLFEYFSETQRNKGNFPGRFSGRQFSNSRSEMNVSTLELGDSALYLCASSLLQNYEQYFGPGTRLTVT.